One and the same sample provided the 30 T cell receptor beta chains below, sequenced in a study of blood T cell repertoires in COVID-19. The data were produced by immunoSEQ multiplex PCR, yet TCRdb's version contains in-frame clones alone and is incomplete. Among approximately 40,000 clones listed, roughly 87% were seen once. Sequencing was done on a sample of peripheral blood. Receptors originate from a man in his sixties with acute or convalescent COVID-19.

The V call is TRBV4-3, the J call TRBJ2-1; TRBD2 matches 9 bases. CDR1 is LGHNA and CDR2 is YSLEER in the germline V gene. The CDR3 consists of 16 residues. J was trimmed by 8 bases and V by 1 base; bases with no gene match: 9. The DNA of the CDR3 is TGCGCCAGCAGCCAAGGGTTTATGCGGGGGGGATATGAGCAGTTCTTC. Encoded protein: CASSQGFMRGGYEQFF.

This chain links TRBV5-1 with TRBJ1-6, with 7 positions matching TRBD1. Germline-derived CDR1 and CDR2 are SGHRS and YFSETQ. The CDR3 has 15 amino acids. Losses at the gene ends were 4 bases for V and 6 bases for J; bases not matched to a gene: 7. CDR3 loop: CASSPETGSNSPLHF. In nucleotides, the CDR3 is TGCGCCAGCAGCCCGGAGACAGGGTCTAATTCACCCCTCCACTTT.

The CDR3 region is CAWSGGIQETQYF. In nucleotides, the CDR3 is TGTGCCTGGAGCGGGGGAATACAAGAGACCCAGTACTTC. The chain joins TRBV30 to TRBJ2-5; a possible D gene is TRBD2 (6 bases). Germline CDR1 reads GTSNPN; CDR2 reads SVGIG (reference sequence). Trimming stripped 3 bases from V and 2 bases from J, with 10 bases between. The CDR3 totals 13 residues.

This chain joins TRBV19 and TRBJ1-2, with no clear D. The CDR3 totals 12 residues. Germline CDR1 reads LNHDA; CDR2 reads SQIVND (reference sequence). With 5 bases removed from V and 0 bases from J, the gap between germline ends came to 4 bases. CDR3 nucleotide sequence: TGTGCCAGTAGTCGCGCTAACTATGGCTACACCTTC. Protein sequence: CASSRANYGYTF.

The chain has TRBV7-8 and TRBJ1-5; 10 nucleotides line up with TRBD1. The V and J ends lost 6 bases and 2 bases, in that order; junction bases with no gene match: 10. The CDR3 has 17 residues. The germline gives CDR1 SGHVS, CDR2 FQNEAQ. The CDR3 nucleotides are TGTGCCAGCAGACCCGACAGGGGGCGGGGGGGCAATCAGCCCCAGCATTTT. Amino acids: CASRPDRGRGGNQPQHF.

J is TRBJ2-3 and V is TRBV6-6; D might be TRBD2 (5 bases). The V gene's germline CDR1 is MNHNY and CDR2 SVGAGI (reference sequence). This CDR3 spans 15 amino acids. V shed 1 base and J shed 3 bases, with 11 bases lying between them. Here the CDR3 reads CASSYYGKLTDTQYF. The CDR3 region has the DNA TGTGCCAGCAGTTACTACGGGAAGTTGACAGATACGCAGTATTTT.

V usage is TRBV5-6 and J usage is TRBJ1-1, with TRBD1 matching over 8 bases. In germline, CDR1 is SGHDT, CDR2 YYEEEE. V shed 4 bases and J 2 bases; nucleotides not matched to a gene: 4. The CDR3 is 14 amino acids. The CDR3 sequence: CASSLQGANTEAFF. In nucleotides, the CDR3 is TGTGCCAGCAGCCTCCAGGGGGCTAACACTGAAGCTTTCTTT.

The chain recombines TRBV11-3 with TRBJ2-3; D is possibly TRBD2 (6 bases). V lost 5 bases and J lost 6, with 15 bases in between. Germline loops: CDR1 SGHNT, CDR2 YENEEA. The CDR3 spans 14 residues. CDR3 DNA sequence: TGTGCCAGCAGCCGCGTATGGGGGGTGGATACGCAGTATTTT. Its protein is CASSRVWGVDTQYF.

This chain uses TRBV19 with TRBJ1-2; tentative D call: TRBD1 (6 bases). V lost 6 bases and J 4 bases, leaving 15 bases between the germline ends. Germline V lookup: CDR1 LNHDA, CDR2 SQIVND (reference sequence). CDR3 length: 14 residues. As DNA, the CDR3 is TGTGCCAGTAGCCCCACAGGGTGGGTCTATGGCTACACCTTC. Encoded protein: CASSPTGWVYGYTF.

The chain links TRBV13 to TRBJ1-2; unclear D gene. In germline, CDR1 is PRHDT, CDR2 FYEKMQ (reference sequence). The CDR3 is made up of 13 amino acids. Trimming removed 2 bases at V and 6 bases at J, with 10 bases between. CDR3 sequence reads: CASSLRGLDGYTF. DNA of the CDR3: TGTGCCAGCAGCTTAAGAGGGTTGGATGGCTACACCTTC.

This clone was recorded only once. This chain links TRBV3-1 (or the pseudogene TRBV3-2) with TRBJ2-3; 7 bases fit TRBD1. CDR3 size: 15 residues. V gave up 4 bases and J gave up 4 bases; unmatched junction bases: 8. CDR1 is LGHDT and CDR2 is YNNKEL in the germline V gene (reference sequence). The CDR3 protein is CASSLRQGGADTQYF. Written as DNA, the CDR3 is TGTGCCAGCAGCCTTCGACAGGGTGGCGCAGATACGCAGTATTTT.

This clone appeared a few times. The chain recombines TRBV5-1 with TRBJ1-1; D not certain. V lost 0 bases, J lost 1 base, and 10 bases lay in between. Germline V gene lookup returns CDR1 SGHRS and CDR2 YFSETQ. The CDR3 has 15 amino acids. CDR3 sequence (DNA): TGCGCCAGCAGCTTGGCCGGGGTGCGGAACACTGAAGCTTTCTTT. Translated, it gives CASSLAGVRNTEAFF. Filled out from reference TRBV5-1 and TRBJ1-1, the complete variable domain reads KAGVTQTPRYLIKTRGQQVTLSCSPISGHRSVSWYQQTPGQGLQFLFEYFSETQRNKGNFPGRFSGRQFSNSRSEMNVSTLELGDSALYLCASSLAGVRNTEAFFGQGTRLTVV.

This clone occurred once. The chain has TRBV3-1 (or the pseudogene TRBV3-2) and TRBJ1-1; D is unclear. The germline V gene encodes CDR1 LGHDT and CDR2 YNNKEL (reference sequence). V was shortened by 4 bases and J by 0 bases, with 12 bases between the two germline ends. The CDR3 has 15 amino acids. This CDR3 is CASSPPQSLNTEAFF. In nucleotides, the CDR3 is TGTGCCAGCAGCCCTCCACAGAGCCTGAACACTGAAGCTTTCTTT.

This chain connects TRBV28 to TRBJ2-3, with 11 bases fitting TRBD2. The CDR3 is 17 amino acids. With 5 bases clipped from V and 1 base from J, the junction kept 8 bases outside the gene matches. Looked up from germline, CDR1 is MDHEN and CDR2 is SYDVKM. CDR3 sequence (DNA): TGTGCCAGCAGTCCCGAACTAGCGGGAGTTGGCACAGATACGCAGTATTTT. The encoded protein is CASSPELAGVGTDTQYF.

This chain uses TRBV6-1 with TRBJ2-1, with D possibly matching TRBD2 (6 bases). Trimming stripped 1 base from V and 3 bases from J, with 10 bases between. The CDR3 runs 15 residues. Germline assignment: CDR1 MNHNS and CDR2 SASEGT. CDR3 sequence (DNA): TGTGCCAGCAGTGAAGTTAGCGGCTACTACAATGAGCAGTTCTTC. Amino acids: CASSEVSGYYNEQFF.

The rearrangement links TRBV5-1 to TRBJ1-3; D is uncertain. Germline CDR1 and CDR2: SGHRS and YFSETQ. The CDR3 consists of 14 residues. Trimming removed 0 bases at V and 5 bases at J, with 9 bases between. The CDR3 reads CASSLGANRNTIYF. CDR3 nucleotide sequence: TGCGCCAGCAGCTTGGGGGCGAACAGAAACACCATATATTTT.

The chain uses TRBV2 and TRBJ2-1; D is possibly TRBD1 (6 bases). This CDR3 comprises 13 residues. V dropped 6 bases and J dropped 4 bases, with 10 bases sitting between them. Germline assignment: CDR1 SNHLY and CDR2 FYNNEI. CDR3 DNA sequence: TGTGCCAGCAGCAGGGGTCGATACAATGAGCAGTTCTTC. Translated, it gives CASSRGRYNEQFF.

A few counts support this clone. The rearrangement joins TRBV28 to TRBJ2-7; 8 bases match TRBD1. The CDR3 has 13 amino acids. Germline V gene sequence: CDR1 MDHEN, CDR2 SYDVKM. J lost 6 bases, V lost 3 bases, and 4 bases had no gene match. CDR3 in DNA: TGTGCCAGCAGTTTGGACAGGGCCCGCGAGCAGTACTTC. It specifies CASSLDRAREQYF.

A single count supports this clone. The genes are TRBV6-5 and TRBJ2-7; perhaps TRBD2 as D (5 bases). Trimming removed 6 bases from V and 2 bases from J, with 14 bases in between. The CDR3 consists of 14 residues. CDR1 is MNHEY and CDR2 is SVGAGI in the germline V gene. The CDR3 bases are TGTGCCAGCAGGGCTGGACTCGGTCCCTACGAGCAGTACGTC. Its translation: CASRAGLGPYEQYV.

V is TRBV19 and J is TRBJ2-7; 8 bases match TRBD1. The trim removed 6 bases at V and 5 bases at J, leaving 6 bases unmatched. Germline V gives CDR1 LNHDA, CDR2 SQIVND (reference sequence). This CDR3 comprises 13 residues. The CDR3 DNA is TGTGCCAGTAGACAACAGGGGGTCCACGAGCAGTACTTC. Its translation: CASRQQGVHEQYF.

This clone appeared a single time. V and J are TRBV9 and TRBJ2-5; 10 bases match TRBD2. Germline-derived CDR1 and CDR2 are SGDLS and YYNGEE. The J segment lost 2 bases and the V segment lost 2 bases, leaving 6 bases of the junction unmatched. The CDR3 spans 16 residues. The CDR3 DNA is TGTGCCAGCAGCGTTACCGGGACTAGCGTACAAGAGACCCAGTACTTC. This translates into CASSVTGTSVQETQYF.

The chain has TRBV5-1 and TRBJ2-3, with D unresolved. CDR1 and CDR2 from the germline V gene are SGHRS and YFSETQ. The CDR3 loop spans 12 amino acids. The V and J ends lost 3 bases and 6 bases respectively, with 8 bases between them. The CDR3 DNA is TGCGCCAGCAGCTGGCTCGGGGATACGCAGTATTTT. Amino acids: CASSWLGDTQYF.

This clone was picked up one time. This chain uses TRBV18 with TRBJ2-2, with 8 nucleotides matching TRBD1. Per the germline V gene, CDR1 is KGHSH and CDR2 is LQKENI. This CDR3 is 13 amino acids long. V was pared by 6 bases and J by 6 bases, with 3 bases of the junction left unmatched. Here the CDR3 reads CASSDRDAGELFF. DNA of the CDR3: TGTGCCAGCTCGGACAGGGACGCCGGGGAGCTGTTTTTT.

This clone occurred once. CDR3 coding DNA: TGTGCCAGTAACCCAAACCCCCAAACTACAGGGAAGGTACCCTACGAGCAGTACTTC. It specifies CASNPNPQTTGKVPYEQYF. The chain couples TRBV19 to TRBJ2-7; perhaps TRBD1 as D (6 bases). Trimming took off 7 bases at V and 2 bases at J, with 30 bases between the two ends. The CDR3 is 19 residues long. Germline loops: CDR1 LNHDA, CDR2 SQIVND (reference sequence).

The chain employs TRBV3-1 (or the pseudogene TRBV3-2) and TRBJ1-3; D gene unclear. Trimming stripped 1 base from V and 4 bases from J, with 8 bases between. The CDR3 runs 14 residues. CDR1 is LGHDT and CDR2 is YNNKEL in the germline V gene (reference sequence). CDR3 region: CASSQGNRGNTIYF. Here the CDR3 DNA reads TGTGCCAGCAGCCAAGGGAACAGAGGAAACACCATATATTTT.

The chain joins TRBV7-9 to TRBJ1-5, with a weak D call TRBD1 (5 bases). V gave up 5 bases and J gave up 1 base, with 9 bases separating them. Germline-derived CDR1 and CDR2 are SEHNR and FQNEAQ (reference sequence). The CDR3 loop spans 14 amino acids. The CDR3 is CASSTGRSNQPQHF. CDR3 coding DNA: TGTGCCAGCAGCACAGGACGAAGCAATCAGCCCCAGCATTTT.

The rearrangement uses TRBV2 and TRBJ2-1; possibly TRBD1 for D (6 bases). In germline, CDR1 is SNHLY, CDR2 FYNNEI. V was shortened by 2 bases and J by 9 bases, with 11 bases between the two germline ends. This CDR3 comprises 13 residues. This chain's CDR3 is CASSEIQGGEQFF. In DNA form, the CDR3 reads TGTGCCAGCAGTGAAATTCAAGGGGGTGAGCAGTTCTTC.

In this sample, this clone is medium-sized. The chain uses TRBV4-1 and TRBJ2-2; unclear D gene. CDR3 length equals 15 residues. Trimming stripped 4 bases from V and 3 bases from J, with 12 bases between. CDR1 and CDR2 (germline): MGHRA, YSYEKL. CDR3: CASSRGVADTGELFF. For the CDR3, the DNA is TGCGCCAGCAGCCGAGGAGTGGCTGACACCGGGGAGCTGTTTTTT.

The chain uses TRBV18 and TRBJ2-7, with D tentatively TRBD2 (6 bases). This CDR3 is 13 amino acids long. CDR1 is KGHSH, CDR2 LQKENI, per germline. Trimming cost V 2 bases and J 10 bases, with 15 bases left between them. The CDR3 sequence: CASSPYQDGSQYF. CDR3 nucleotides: TGTGCCAGCTCACCATACCAGGACGGGAGTCAGTACTTC. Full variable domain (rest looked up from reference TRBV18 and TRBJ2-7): NAGVMQNPRHLVRRRGQEARLRCSPMKGHSHVYWYRQLPEEGLKFMVYLQKENIIDESGMPKERFSAEFPKEGPSILRIQQVVRGDSAAYFCASSPYQDGSQYFGPGTRLTVT.

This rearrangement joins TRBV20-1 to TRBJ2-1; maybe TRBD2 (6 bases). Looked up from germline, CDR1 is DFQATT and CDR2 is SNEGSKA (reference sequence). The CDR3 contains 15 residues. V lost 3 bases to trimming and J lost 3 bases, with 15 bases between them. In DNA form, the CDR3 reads TGCAGTGCTAGTGGTCGCGGGACTCTCTACAATGAGCAGTTCTTC. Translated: CSASGRGTLYNEQFF.